This is a list of T cell receptor beta chains from one sample in a study of T cell responses to AZD1222 COVID-19 vaccine. TCRdb keeps only in-frame clones here, not all; method: immunoSEQ multiplex PCR. Of over 150,000 clones listed, approximately 90% are singletons. This material consisted of peripheral blood, taken on day 0 of AZD1222 vaccination. Every receptor here comes from an adult in good health. CDR3s include the opening cysteine and the closing phenylalanine or tryptophan. A D gene is named only where the DNA matches it firmly. Expanded clones get a size class; other rows say once, few or many, or leave the size out.

D	V	J	size	length	CDR3	DNA
TRBD2	TRBV25-1	TRBJ2-5	-	15	CASSPLAGGYETQYF	TGTGCCAGCAGTCCCCTAGCGGGGGGTTACGAGACCCAGTACTTC
-	TRBV24-1	TRBJ2-3	-	16	CATSDLYGGGTDTQYF	TGTGCCACCAGTGATTTGTATGGCGGGGGCACAGATACGCAGTATTTT
TRBD1	TRBV5-4	TRBJ1-2	-	13	CASSLQGNYGYTF	TGTGCCAGCAGCCTACAGGGGAACTATGGCTACACCTTC
-	TRBV19	TRBJ2-7	-	14	CASSTRDGPYEQYF	TGTGCCAGTAGTACGCGGGACGGACCCTACGAGCAGTACTTC
-	TRBV5-6	TRBJ2-7	-	14	CASSLLPSGDEQYF	TGTGCCAGCAGCCTACTTCCCTCCGGCGACGAGCAGTACTTC
TRBD1	TRBV19	TRBJ2-2	-	14	CASSSRGLVGELFF	TGTGCCAGTAGTTCCAGGGGGCTAGTCGGGGAGCTGTTTTTT
-	TRBV10-3	TRBJ2-7	-	16	CAISEGQARFPYEQYF	TGTGCCATCAGTGAGGGGCAGGCACGATTCCCCTACGAGCAGTACTTC
-	TRBV19	TRBJ1-6	-	16	CASTQVGSSYNSPLHF	TGTGCCAGTACCCAGGTTGGAAGCTCCTATAATTCACCCCTCCACTTT
-	TRBV4-1	TRBJ2-7	few	15	CASSQWSQTNGEQYF	TGCGCCAGCAGCCAATGGAGCCAGACTAACGGGGAGCAGTACTTC
TRBD1	TRBV6-1	TRBJ1-5	once	15	CASSEHRGNNQPQHF	TGTGCCAGCAGTGAACACAGGGGGAACAATCAGCCCCAGCATTTT
-	TRBV29-1	TRBJ1-1	-	16	CSVGDLPGRMNTEAFF	TGCAGCGTTGGGGATTTACCGGGACGGATGAACACTGAAGCTTTCTTT
TRBD1	TRBV6-2/TRBV6-3	TRBJ2-7	-	16	CASSSRWTGARHEQYF	TGTGCCAGCAGTTCGAGGTGGACAGGGGCAAGGCACGAGCAGTACTTC
-	TRBV7-2	TRBJ1-1	-	16	CASSLGGGLMNTEAFF	TGTGCCAGCAGCTTAGGGGGGGGCCTAATGAACACTGAAGCTTTCTTT
-	TRBV5-1	TRBJ1-5	-	17	CASGHSICRERNQPQHF	TGCGCCAGCGGGCACTCCATTTGCAGGGAACGCAATCAGCCCCAGCATTTT
TRBD1	TRBV7-2	TRBJ2-5	once	17	CASSLSRPGQGFETQYF	TGTGCCAGCAGCTTGAGTCGCCCGGGACAGGGCTTTGAGACCCAGTACTTC
-	TRBV5-1	TRBJ2-2	-	16	CASSLIGTQNTGELFF	TGCGCCAGCAGCTTAATAGGGACACAAAACACCGGGGAGCTGTTTTTT
-	TRBV13	TRBJ2-3	once	11	CASSRGDTQYF	TGTGCCAGCAGCCGTGGAGATACGCAGTATTTT
-	TRBV12-3/TRBV12-4	TRBJ1-4	few	13	CASTAQGNEKLFF	TGTGCCAGCACTGCCCAGGGGAATGAAAAACTGTTTTTT
-	TRBV10-3	TRBJ1-1	-	13	CAITSGAKAEAFF	TGTGCCATCACCTCAGGGGCAAAGGCTGAAGCTTTCTTT
-	TRBV7-8	TRBJ1-2	-	14	CASSSLAAADGYTF	TGTGCCAGCAGCTCCCTCGCTGCGGCCGATGGCTACACCTTC
-	TRBV4-1	TRBJ1-3	once	17	CASSQERATSYGNTIYF	TGCGCCAGCAGCCAAGAACGAGCAACCTCCTATGGAAACACCATATATTTT
TRBD1	TRBV6-6	TRBJ1-1	-	14	CASRMGQGDTEAFF	TGTGCCAGCAGAATGGGACAGGGGGACACTGAAGCTTTCTTT
-	TRBV18	TRBJ1-3	-	15	CASSPPGVIGNTIYF	TGTGCCAGCTCACCACCAGGGGTTATAGGAAACACCATATATTTT
-	TRBV7-2	TRBJ2-3	once	16	CASSRVRGGRTDTQYF	TGTGCCAGCAGCCGGGTCCGCGGGGGCCGCACAGATACGCAGTATTTT
-	TRBV5-6	TRBJ1-1	-	15	CASSLRPGRGTEAFF	TGTGCCAGCAGCTTGAGGCCGGGGCGTGGGACTGAAGCTTTCTTT